The present entry profiles one T cell receptor (beta chain) with its context. The data derive from a study of response to subunit inactivated influenza vaccine. TCRdb recomputed calls from the RT-PCR reads with MiXCR, one row per CDR3 protein. The table records about 700,000 distinct CDR3 sequences, approximately 15% of them present only once. This TCR was sampled from a man in his fifties or sixties who received an inactivated influenza vaccine. The specimen was PBMCs from blood, collected less than 15 days before vaccination.

As DNA, the CDR3 is TGTGCCACCAGTGACCCCGGGACAGGGAACAATGAGCAGTTCTTC. Translation: CATSDPGTGNNEQFF. The V gene is TRBV24-1, the J gene TRBJ2-1, with TRBD1 identical over 9 bases. This CDR3 comprises 15 residues. Germline V gene lookup returns CDR1 KGHDR and CDR2 SFDVKD. V was clipped by 4 bases and J by 5 bases; unmatched bases: 5.